These 25 T cell receptor beta chains originate from one sample sequenced in a study of blood T cell repertoires in COVID-19. Repertoires were generated with immunoSEQ multiplex PCR, while TCRdb's copy carries only in-frame clones and drops some. This table holds 140,000 to 150,000 clones, roughly 86% found once. The material sequenced was PBMCs or T cells enriched from blood (not recorded which). These receptor sequences come from a woman aged 45-60 years with acute COVID-19.

The V and J genes are TRBV5-1 and TRBJ2-3; D not resolved. V was trimmed by 0 bases and J by 0 bases, leaving 8 bases between them. Germline V gives CDR1 SGHRS, CDR2 YFSETQ. The CDR3 runs 15 residues. CDR3 residues: CASSLGVLSTDTQYF. CDR3 nucleotide sequence: TGCGCCAGCAGCTTGGGAGTGCTTAGCACAGATACGCAGTATTTT.

This chain uses TRBV7-8 with TRBJ2-5, with TRBD2 identical over 10 bases. Trimming cost V 5 bases and J 7 bases; bases outside gene matches: 10. This CDR3 contains 15 residues. The germline V gene encodes CDR1 SGHVS and CDR2 FQNEAQ. The CDR3: CASSVASGGPLTQYF. Written as DNA, the CDR3 is TGTGCCAGCAGCGTGGCTAGCGGGGGACCTTTGACCCAGTACTTC.

This sequence joins TRBV21-1 and TRBJ2-1; the table's TRBD2 call for D was not verified on the DNA. TRBV21-1 is an annotated pseudogene. This CDR3 region has 16 residues. CDR3 loop: CASSPPGTSGTNEQFF. The CDR3 coding sequence is TGTGCCAGCAGCCCACCCGGGACTAGCGGGACTAATGAGCAGTTCTTC.

This chain joins TRBV3-1 (or the pseudogene TRBV3-2) and TRBJ2-2; D is uncertain. Trimming left V 1 base short and J 6 bases short, with 9 bases between. CDR1 and CDR2 (germline): LGHDT, YNNKEL (reference sequence). The CDR3 length is 14 residues. The CDR3 nucleotides are TGTGCCAGCAGCCAAGTGCTCGGGTCCGGGGAGCTGTTTTTT. Translated, it gives CASSQVLGSGELFF.

For this clone: Additional DNA sequences in this sample encode the identical CDR3. The chain recombines TRBV5-1 with TRBJ2-3; D perhaps matches TRBD2 (5 bases). The V end lost 0 bases, the J end lost 1 base, and 9 bases lay between the germline ends. The CDR3 covers 15 residues. Germline loops: CDR1 SGHRS, CDR2 YFSETQ. CDR3 protein: CASSLEGRGTDTQYF. Here the CDR3 DNA reads TGCGCCAGCAGCTTGGAAGGGCGGGGCACAGATACGCAGTATTTT.

The V gene is TRBV27, the J gene TRBJ2-1; 9 nucleotides line up with TRBD1. The CDR3 has 15 residues. V gave up 5 bases and J gave up 5 bases; unmatched junction bases: 7. Per germline, CDR1 MNHEY and CDR2 SMNVEV (reference sequence). CDR3 amino acids: CASSHTRTGDNEQFF. In nucleotides, the CDR3 is TGTGCCAGCAGTCACACTCGGACAGGGGACAATGAGCAGTTCTTC.

CDR3 sequence: CATSDQTGPLYNEQFF. CDR3 nucleotides: TGTGCCACCAGTGATCAGACAGGGCCCCTCTACAATGAGCAGTTCTTC. This chain connects TRBV24-1 to TRBJ2-1, with 7 bases aligning to TRBD1. CDR3 length: 16 residues. From germline, CDR1 is KGHDR and CDR2 SFDVKD. V lost 3 bases and J lost 3; bases outside the gene matches: 7.

The chain carries TRBV25-1 and TRBJ1-4, with D possibly matching TRBD1 (5 bases). This CDR3 contains 16 residues. The V gene lost 2 bases and the J gene lost 3 bases, with 13 bases spanning the gap. Germline CDR1 reads MGHDK; CDR2 reads SYGVNS. The CDR3 loop reads CASSEAGPKANEKLFF. In nucleotides, the CDR3 is TGTGCCAGCAGTGAAGCAGGGCCCAAGGCTAATGAAAAACTGTTTTTT.

The CDR3 is CASSLETSPVCGQFF. DNA of the CDR3: TGTGCCAGCAGTTTGGAGACTAGCCCGGTTTGTGGGCAGTTCTTC. The chain is built from TRBV6-5 and TRBJ2-1, with 7 positions matching TRBD2. Germline loops: CDR1 MNHEY, CDR2 SVGAGI. V lost 4 bases, J lost 12 bases, and 15 bases stayed unmatched. The length of the CDR3 is 15 residues.

V usage is TRBV6-5 and J usage is TRBJ1-2; D is perhaps TRBD1 (6 bases). V was shortened by 2 bases and J by 2 bases, with 6 bases between the two germline ends. The CDR3 loop spans 13 amino acids. CDR1 is MNHEY, CDR2 SVGAGI, per germline. The CDR3 nucleotides are TGTGCCAGCAGTTACGACAGGAACTATGGCTACACCTTC. Amino acid sequence: CASSYDRNYGYTF.

The chain employs TRBV19 and TRBJ1-1; D is ambiguous. This CDR3 is built from 12 residues. V lost 5 bases to trimming and J lost 1 base, with 5 bases between them. CDR1 and CDR2 (germline): LNHDA, SQIVND (reference sequence). The CDR3 reads CASSGGNTEAFF. The CDR3 DNA sequence: TGTGCCAGTAGTGGCGGGAACACTGAAGCTTTCTTT.

The CDR3 DNA follows: TGTGCCAGTAGTATGAGGCGGTCCCTTCAAGAGACCCAGTACTTC. Protein product: CASSMRRSLQETQYF. The chain uses TRBV19 and TRBJ2-5, with D unresolved. V was cut by 3 bases and J by 2 bases, with 13 bases left in between. The CDR3 has 15 amino acids. Germline V gene data show CDR1 as LNHDA and CDR2 as SQIVND (reference sequence). The full variable domain, rest sourced from reference TRBV19 and TRBJ2-5, is DGGITQSPKYLFRKEGQNVTLSCEQNLNHDAMYWYRQDPGQGLRLIYYSQIVNDFQKGDIAEGYSVSREKKESFPLTVTSAQKNPTAFYLCASSMRRSLQETQYFGPGTRLLVL.

The rearrangement links TRBV4-2 to TRBJ2-3; tentative D call: TRBD1 (6 bases). V was shortened by 3 bases and J by 1 base, with 8 bases between the two germline ends. Germline CDR1 LGHNA, CDR2 YNFKEQ. CDR3 length: 14 residues. CDR3 sequence: CASSQGAGTDTQYF. Written as DNA, the CDR3 is TGTGCCAGCAGCCAGGGGGCGGGCACAGATACGCAGTATTTT.

This clone came up once. This rearrangement joins TRBV3-1 (or the pseudogene TRBV3-2) to TRBJ1-1; D not certain. V lost 1 base and J lost 2, with 8 bases in between. CDR1 is LGHDT, CDR2 YNNKEL, per germline (reference sequence). This CDR3 has 14 residues. The CDR3 spells CASSQGVLNTEAFF. CDR3 DNA: TGTGCCAGCAGCCAAGGGGTACTAAACACTGAAGCTTTCTTT.

The V and J genes are TRBV27 and TRBJ2-7; tentatively, D is TRBD1 (6 bases). Trimming cost V 4 bases and J 3 bases, with 16 bases left between them. The V gene's germline CDR1 is MNHEY and CDR2 SMNVEV (reference sequence). There are 15 residues in the CDR3. CDR3 sequence (DNA): TGTGCCAGCAGTTCGCGAGGGGGTAACTACTACGAGCAGTACTTC. The encoded protein is CASSSRGGNYYEQYF.

The V gene is TRBV14, the J gene TRBJ1-6; D possibly corresponds to TRBD1 (6 bases). V was clipped by 0 bases and J by 10 bases, with 13 bases between them. The length of the CDR3 is 15 residues. Germline lookup yields CDR1 SGHDN and CDR2 FVKESK. CDR3 DNA sequence: TGTGCCAGCAGCCAAGATAAGACAGGTGGGTCACCCCTCCACTTT. Translation gives CASSQDKTGGSPLHF.

The chain joins TRBV6-1 to TRBJ2-7; D ambiguous. The CDR3 has 17 residues. Trimming shortened V by 1 base and J by 3 bases, and 19 bases separated the two germline ends. Germline-derived CDR1 and CDR2 are MNHNS and SASEGT. CDR3 sequence: CASSEVTRLKTHYEQYF. CDR3 in DNA: TGTGCCAGCAGTGAAGTAACTCGGCTTAAGACTCACTACGAGCAGTACTTC.

This clone was recorded at least ten times. The chain recombines TRBV2 with TRBJ2-2, with D maybe TRBD2 (6 bases). Germline V gene sequence: CDR1 SNHLY, CDR2 FYNNEI. The CDR3 has 14 residues. V dropped 6 bases and J dropped 1 base, with 9 bases sitting between them. This CDR3 reads CASRASENTGELFF. The CDR3 DNA sequence: TGTGCCAGCAGAGCTAGCGAGAACACCGGGGAGCTGTTTTTT.

The CDR3 nucleotides are TGTGCCAGCAGCTGGGGACTTGCGTATGGCTACACCTTC. It codes for CASSWGLAYGYTF. V and J are TRBV7-9 and TRBJ1-2, with D possibly being TRBD1 (5 bases). V lost 4 bases and J 5 bases, leaving 11 bases between the germline ends. CDR1 and CDR2 from the germline V gene are SEHNR and FQNEAQ (reference sequence). This CDR3 is built from 13 residues.

This sequence joins TRBV7-9 and TRBJ1-5; D remains ambiguous. V was shortened by 4 bases and J by 5 bases, with 6 bases between the two germline ends. The CDR3 consists of 12 residues. Germline V CDR1 and CDR2: SEHNR, FQNEAQ (reference sequence). The CDR3 region has the DNA TGTGCCAGCAGCTCGAGCGATCAGCCCCAGCATTTT. Its protein is CASSSSDQPQHF. Based on the CDR3 plus reference TRBV7-9 and TRBJ1-5, the full variable domain is DTGVSQNPRHKITKRGQNVTFRCDPISEHNRLYWYRQTLGQGPEFLTYFQNEAQLEKSRLLSDRFSAERPKGSFSTLEIQRTEQGDSAMYLCASSSSDQPQHFGDGTRLSIL.

The CDR3 sequence: CASSPPMEEKLFF. CDR3 DNA: TGTGCCAGCTCACCCCCCATGGAGGAAAAACTGTTTTTT. The gene calls are TRBV18 and TRBJ1-4; no reliable D call. V was trimmed by 3 bases and J by 8 bases, leaving 10 bases between them. Germline V CDR1 and CDR2: KGHSH, LQKENI. This CDR3 contains 13 residues. The full variable domain, its missing parts supplied by reference TRBV18 and TRBJ1-4, is NAGVMQNPRHLVRRRGQEARLRCSPMKGHSHVYWYRQLPEEGLKFMVYLQKENIIDESGMPKERFSAEFPKEGPSILRIQQVVRGDSAAYFCASSPPMEEKLFFGSGTQLSVL.

In its sample, this clone was seen a few times. V is TRBV19 and J is TRBJ2-3; TRBD2 might be the D (6 bases). Germline V gene data show CDR1 as LNHDA and CDR2 as SQIVND (reference sequence). The CDR3 sequence is 15 residues long. V lost 4 bases and J 6 bases, leaving 17 bases between the germline ends. The CDR3, as DNA: TGTGCCAGTAGTAATATAGGCGGGGTCCGGGATACGCAGTATTTT. Translation: CASSNIGGVRDTQYF.

The J gene is TRBJ1-4, the V gene TRBV15; maybe TRBD1 (6 bases). Per germline, CDR1 LNHNV and CDR2 YYDKDF (reference sequence). V gave up 0 bases and J gave up 6 bases, with 14 bases separating them. The CDR3 extends over 16 amino acids. CDR3 bases: TGTGCCACCAGCAGAGATGGCAACAGGGTTCATGAAAAACTGTTTTTT. As protein: CATSRDGNRVHEKLFF. Complete variable domain (other parts from reference TRBV15 and TRBJ1-4): DAMVIQNPRYQVTQFGKPVTLSCSQTLNHNVMYWYQQKSSQAPKLLFHYYDKDFNNEADTPDNFQSRRPNTSFCFLDIRSPGLGDTAMYLCATSRDGNRVHEKLFFGSGTQLSVL.

The chain couples TRBV28 to TRBJ1-2, with TRBD1 as a possible D gene (5 bases). This CDR3 has 14 amino acids. Looked up from germline, CDR1 is MDHEN and CDR2 is SYDVKM. Trimming took 6 bases from V and 4 from J, leaving 15 bases between them. CDR3 sequence reads: CASSRGGRTYGYTF. The CDR3 DNA is TGTGCCAGCAGCCGGGGGGGACGGACCTATGGCTACACCTTC.

This chain uses TRBV11-2 with TRBJ1-5; D remains ambiguous. V shed 4 bases and J shed 3 bases, with 10 bases lying between them. Germline assignment: CDR1 SGHAT and CDR2 FQNNGV. The CDR3 consists of 14 residues. In DNA form, the CDR3 reads TGTGCCAGCAGCTCGGGGTTTGCCAATCAGCCCCAGCATTTT. It encodes CASSSGFANQPQHF.